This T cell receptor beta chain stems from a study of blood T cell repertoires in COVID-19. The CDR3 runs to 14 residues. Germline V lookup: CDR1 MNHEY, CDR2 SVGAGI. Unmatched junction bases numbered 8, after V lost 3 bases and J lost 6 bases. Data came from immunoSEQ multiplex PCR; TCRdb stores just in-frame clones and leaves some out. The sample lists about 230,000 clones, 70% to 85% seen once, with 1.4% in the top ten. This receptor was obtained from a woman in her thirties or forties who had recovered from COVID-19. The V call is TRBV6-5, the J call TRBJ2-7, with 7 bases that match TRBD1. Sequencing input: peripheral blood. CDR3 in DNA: TGTGCCAGCAGTTATAACGACAGGGCCCTCGAGCAGTACTTC. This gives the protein CASSYNDRALEQYF.